One and the same sample provided the 18 T cell receptor beta chains below, sequenced in a study of spatial heterogeneity in lung cancer. The time point is: sample taken at primary tumor resection. Whole RNA was taken from tumor, nontumor lung or frozen PBMC; it was then sequenced unsorted. TCRdb called the 5' RACE reads again in MiXCR, with one record for every CDR3 protein. The table shows about 85,000 distinct CDR3 sequences, with roughly a fifth occurring only once. Sample: PBMCs, taken at surgery. Every receptor here comes from a male donor with early-stage non-small cell lung cancer.

CDR3 loop: CATLRGAEAFF. As DNA, the CDR3 is TGTGCCACCTTGCGGGGGGCCGAAGCTTTCTTT. The chain recombines TRBV27 with TRBJ1-1; tentatively, D is TRBD1 (6 bases). The length of the CDR3 is 11 residues. The germline gives CDR1 MNHEY, CDR2 SMNVEV (reference sequence). Trimming pared 10 bases from V and 8 bases from J, leaving 14 bases between.

This clonotype has a count of ten or more. The chain uses TRBV2 and TRBJ2-1; D possibly corresponds to TRBD2 (5 bases). The germline V gene encodes CDR1 SNHLY and CDR2 FYNNEI. This CDR3 has 14 amino acids. Trimming removed 3 bases at V and 5 bases at J, with 11 bases between. CDR3 in DNA: TGTGCCAGCAGTGACACTAGGGTGGACAATGAGCAGTTCTTC. It specifies CASSDTRVDNEQFF.

This chain uses TRBV3-1 with TRBJ2-1; 9 positions agree with TRBD2. Germline V gene sequence: CDR1 LGHDT, CDR2 YNNKEL (reference sequence). The V segment lost 4 bases and the J segment 6 bases; nucleotides outside the gene matches: 4. CDR3 size: 14 residues. For the CDR3, the DNA is TGTGCCAGCAGCCCGGGACTAGCAAGCAATGAGCAGTTCTTC. It yields the protein CASSPGLASNEQFF.

This clonotype was picked up a small number of times. The genes are TRBV27 and TRBJ2-4; D remains ambiguous. Germline V gene sequence: CDR1 MNHEY, CDR2 SMNVEV (reference sequence). Between the trimmed V and J ends, which lost 6 bases and 9 bases, there was a span of 12 bases. This CDR3 has 12 amino acids. The CDR3 loop is CASRYPGGIQYF. CDR3 sequence (DNA): TGTGCCAGCAGATACCCCGGCGGCATTCAGTACTTC.

This clonotype occurred a few times. The CDR3 here is CASRPITGTRLPGNYGYTF. The CDR3 DNA follows: TGTGCCAGCAGACCCATTACCGGGACACGACTACCCGGTAACTATGGCTACACCTTC. This chain connects TRBV6-2 or TRBV6-3 to TRBJ1-2; TRBD1 might be the D (6 bases). Germline-derived CDR1 and CDR2 are MNHEY and SVGEGT. CDR3 length equals 19 residues. The V end lost 6 bases, the J end lost 1 base, and 27 bases lay between the germline ends.

This chain links TRBV7-9 with TRBJ2-1; D not resolved. V was shortened by 1 base and J by 8 bases, with 9 bases between the two germline ends. Germline V gives CDR1 SEHNR, CDR2 FQNEAQ (reference sequence). CDR3 size: 13 residues. The CDR3 is CASSLVGSHEQFF. In DNA form, the CDR3 reads TGTGCCAGCAGCTTAGTTGGGTCCCATGAGCAGTTCTTC.

A few counts support this clonotype. The chain combines TRBV29-1 with TRBJ1-1; D gene uncertain. V lost 7 bases and J lost 1, with 13 bases in between. The length of the CDR3 is 13 residues. CDR1 and CDR2 from the germline V gene are SQVTM and ANQGSEA. CDR3 DNA sequence: TGCAGCGGGGAAGAGGGTCGGAACACTGAAGCTTTCTTT. Residues: CSGEEGRNTEAFF.

The gene calls are TRBV20-1 and TRBJ2-3, with D perhaps matching TRBD1 (5 bases). The germline gives CDR1 DFQATT, CDR2 SNEGSKA (reference sequence). The CDR3 spans 13 residues. V lost 4 bases to trimming and J lost 2 bases, with 10 bases between them. CDR3 sequence reads: CSAILGVTDTQYF. CDR3 in DNA: TGCAGTGCTATTTTAGGGGTCACAGATACGCAGTATTTT.

Many counts were recorded for this clonotype. The chain combines TRBV6-1 with TRBJ2-1; 9 positions match TRBD2. V lost 5 bases and J lost 7; bases outside the gene matches: 9. The CDR3 sequence is 15 residues long. The germline CDR1 and CDR2 sequences are MNHNS and SASEGT. CDR3 DNA: TGTGCCAGCAGTCCACTAGCGGGCCGCCCTAATGAGCAGTTCTTC. Translation: CASSPLAGRPNEQFF.

This clonotype was observed a few times. The chain couples TRBV24-1 to TRBJ1-3; weak D call: TRBD1 (5 bases). Trimming left V 5 bases short and J 4 bases short, with 8 bases between. CDR3 length equals 13 residues. Per germline, CDR1 KGHDR and CDR2 SFDVKD. CDR3 DNA sequence: TGTGCCACCAGTGCGACAGACGGAAACACCATATATTTT. Translation gives CATSATDGNTIYF.

This clonotype was found a few times. The chain is built from TRBV5-5 and TRBJ1-2, with 10 bases that match TRBD1. CDR1 and CDR2 (germline): SGHKS, YYEKEE (reference sequence). The CDR3 runs to 15 residues. J was trimmed by 5 bases and V by 2 bases; bases with no gene match: 6. CDR3 amino acids: CASSLGTGDGYGYTF. In nucleotides, the CDR3 is TGTGCCAGCAGCTTAGGGACAGGGGACGGGTATGGCTACACCTTC.

This clonotype was recorded many times. The CDR3 sequence: CSVGSAGNTIYF. The CDR3 DNA reads as TGCAGCGTTGGGTCCGCTGGAAACACCATATATTTT. This chain links TRBV29-1 with TRBJ1-3; D call uncertain. Germline loops: CDR1 SQVTM, CDR2 ANQGSEA. Trimming took off 4 bases at V and 2 bases at J, with 6 bases between the two ends. CDR3 length equals 12 residues.

This clonotype was counted at least ten times. The chain links TRBV11-3 to TRBJ2-3, with D uncertain. The V end was cut by 5 bases, the J end by 2 bases, with 17 bases between. CDR3 size: 16 residues. The germline V gene has CDR1 SGHNT and CDR2 YENEEA. CDR3 DNA: TGTGCCAGCAGCCCTGAGAAAATCCTACTCACAGATACGCAGTATTTT. Protein product: CASSPEKILLTDTQYF.

This clonotype appeared many times. The V call is TRBV7-9, the J call TRBJ2-3; 7 nucleotides line up with TRBD2. Germline-derived CDR1 and CDR2 are SEHNR and FQNEAQ (reference sequence). The CDR3 sequence is 18 residues long. The trim removed 1 base at V and 5 bases at J, leaving 15 bases unmatched. For the CDR3, the DNA is TGTGCCAGCAGCTTAGGGGATTTAGGCGGGAGCCGCGAAGATACGCAGTATTTT. Translation gives CASSLGDLGGSREDTQYF.

This chain joins TRBV19 and TRBJ1-1, with 7 bases that match TRBD1. V dropped 3 bases and J dropped 1; count of bases not matched to a gene: 2. The CDR3 has 14 residues. The germline V gene has CDR1 LNHDA and CDR2 SQIVND (reference sequence). Here the CDR3 reads CASSMTGTNTEAFF. In DNA, the CDR3 is TGTGCCAGTAGTATGACAGGGACGAACACTGAAGCTTTCTTT.

The V call is TRBV20-1, the J call TRBJ2-5; 7 positions match TRBD1. Trimming cost V 5 bases and J 2 bases; bases outside gene matches: 2. CDR1 and CDR2 (germline): DFQATT, SNEGSKA (reference sequence). The CDR3 has 12 amino acids. CDR3: CSAPGQQETQYF. The CDR3 nucleotides are TGCAGTGCTCCGGGACAGCAAGAGACCCAGTACTTC.

The chain links TRBV5-4 to TRBJ2-4; 9 nucleotides agree with TRBD2. Trimming took 0 bases from V and 5 from J; bases not matched to a gene: 6. The CDR3 length is 16 residues. The germline V gene encodes CDR1 SGHNT and CDR2 YYREEE (reference sequence). The CDR3 DNA reads TGTGCCAGCAGCTTGGAGGTAGCGGGGGCCGAAAACATTCAGTACTTC. It encodes CASSLEVAGAENIQYF.

The chain uses TRBV19 and TRBJ2-1; D could derive from TRBD1 or TRBD2 (6 bases each). The ends were cut back, 3 bases at V and 8 bases at J, with 11 bases in the middle. The germline V gene has CDR1 LNHDA and CDR2 SQIVND (reference sequence). The CDR3 loop spans 13 amino acids. DNA for the CDR3: TGTGCCAGTAGTATGGTCGGGGGCCATGAGCAGTTCTTC. The encoded protein is CASSMVGGHEQFF.